The rows below give T cell receptor beta chains drawn from one sample of a study of blood T cells in healthy people across ages. TCRdb re-called the 5' RACE reads with MiXCR, one entry per CDR3 protein. The table shows under 950,000 distinct CDR3 sequences, with 22% occurring only once. The sequenced sample consisted of blood. The receptors here all came from a man in his 70s in good health. CDR3s include the opening cysteine and the closing phenylalanine or tryptophan. The D gene is left open where the match is weak. Size values are once, few and many counts, or a class for expanded clones, and some rows have none.

d_call j_call clone_size v_call cdr3_nt cdr3_aa
NA TRBJ2-3 NA TRBV7-2 TGTGCCAGCAGCTTAAAGGAACGGAGCACAGATCCGCAGTATTTT CASSLKERSTDPQYF
TRBD2 TRBJ2-3 few TRBV4-3 TGCGCCAGCAGCCAAGATTGGTCCGGGAGGGGGGGCTTATCTAGCACAGATACGCAGTATTTT CASSQDWSGRGGLSSTDTQYF
NA TRBJ2-1 NA TRBV6-2/TRBV6-3 TGTGCCAGCGGGGAGATCCAAACCTTGGGCAATGAGCAGTTCTTC CASGEIQTLGNEQFF
TRBD1 TRBJ2-1 NA TRBV5-1 TGCGCCAGCAGCTTTGAGACAGGGATCAATGAGCAGTTCTTC CASSFETGINEQFF
TRBD2 TRBJ2-3 NA TRBV4-1 TGCGCCAGCAGCAAATCACCTACTAGCGGGGAGAGAGATACGCAGTATTTT CASSKSPTSGERDTQYF
TRBD2 TRBJ2-1 NA TRBV3-1 TGTGCCAGCAGCCAGGCTAGCGGGGGTTTCCATGAGCAGTTCTTC CASSQASGGFHEQFF
NA TRBJ1-6 few TRBV6-2/TRBV6-3 TGTGCCAGCAGCCGGACGGGCGAAGGGTCACCCCTCCACTTT CASSRTGEGSPLHF
TRBD1 TRBJ2-1 few TRBV7-9 TGTGCCAGCAGGCCTACAGGGGTCTCCTACAATGAGCAGTTCTTC CASRPTGVSYNEQFF
NA TRBJ2-1 NA TRBV10-2 TGCGCCACGGCCAGCAATGAGCAGTTCTTC CATASNEQFF
NA TRBJ2-5 NA TRBV2 TGTGCCAGCAGTGCGGGCGGGGCTGGGGAGACCCAGTACTTC CASSAGGAGETQYF
NA TRBJ1-5 few TRBV7-9 TGTGCCAGCAGCTCAGGAGGGTTTAGCAATCAGCCCCAGCATTTT CASSSGGFSNQPQHF
NA TRBJ1-5 NA TRBV16 TGTGCCAGCAGCCAAAGTAGGGCGGAACAGCCCCAGCATTTT CASSQSRAEQPQHF
NA TRBJ2-6 few TRBV6-6 TGTGCCAGCAGAGGACAGTCTGGGGCCAACGTCCTGACTTTC CASRGQSGANVLTF
NA TRBJ1-2 NA TRBV7-2 TGTGCCAGCAGCTTAGTTTTCCCAGGGCCCTATGGCTACACCTTC CASSLVFPGPYGYTF
TRBD1 TRBJ1-5 NA TRBV7-9 TGTGCCAGCAGCCAGGGACAGGGAATCTATAGCAATCAGCCCCAGCATTTT CASSQGQGIYSNQPQHF
NA TRBJ2-3 few TRBV6-6 TGTGCCGCAGGGGTCACAGATACGCAGTATTTT CAAGVTDTQYF
TRBD2 TRBJ2-1 NA TRBV5-1 TGCGCCAGCAGCCAAGTTACTAGCGGGGGCCACAATGAGCAGTTCTTC CASSQVTSGGHNEQFF
TRBD1 TRBJ1-5 NA TRBV2 TGTGCCAGCAACAGCCGGGACAGAAATCAGCCCCAGCATTTT CASNSRDRNQPQHF
TRBD1 TRBJ2-4 NA TRBV7-9 TGTGCCAGCAGCCCGGGACAGGCGAACATAGCCAAAAACATTCAGTACTTC CASSPGQANIAKNIQYF
NA TRBJ2-5 NA TRBV5-1 TGCGCCAGCAGCCGCGGGACAAGACTTCAAGAGACCCAGTACTTC CASSRGTRLQETQYF
NA TRBJ2-5 few TRBV5-1 TGCGCCAGCGTCCCCCCGGGGATCTGGGAGGAGACCCAGTACTTC CASVPPGIWEETQYF
NA TRBJ2-7 NA TRBV7-9 TGTGCCAGCAGCTTTGATACTCAGCCTTACTTC CASSFDTQPYF
NA TRBJ2-5 NA TRBV20-1 TGCAGTGCTAGTACGCAAACAAAGACCCAGTACTTC CSASTQTKTQYF
NA TRBJ2-7 NA TRBV7-9 TGTGCCAGCAGCCCCCCAGGGACGCATCACTACGAGCAGTACTTC CASSPPGTHHYEQYF
TRBD2 TRBJ2-5 NA TRBV29-1 TGCAGCGTCGCCCCCAGCGGGAGTGCTGAGACCCAGTACTTC CSVAPSGSAETQYF
TRBD1 TRBJ1-1 NA TRBV3-1 TGTGCCAGCAGCCAAGGACCAGGGGGCACTGAAGCTTTCTTT CASSQGPGGTEAFF
NA TRBJ1-2 few TRBV20-1 TGCAGTGCTAGGAGCCGTGAGACCTATGGCTACACCTTC CSARSRETYGYTF
NA TRBJ2-1 NA TRBV20-1 TGCAGTGCCCCCACCCAGAGCTCCTACAATGAGCAGTTCTTC CSAPTQSSYNEQFF